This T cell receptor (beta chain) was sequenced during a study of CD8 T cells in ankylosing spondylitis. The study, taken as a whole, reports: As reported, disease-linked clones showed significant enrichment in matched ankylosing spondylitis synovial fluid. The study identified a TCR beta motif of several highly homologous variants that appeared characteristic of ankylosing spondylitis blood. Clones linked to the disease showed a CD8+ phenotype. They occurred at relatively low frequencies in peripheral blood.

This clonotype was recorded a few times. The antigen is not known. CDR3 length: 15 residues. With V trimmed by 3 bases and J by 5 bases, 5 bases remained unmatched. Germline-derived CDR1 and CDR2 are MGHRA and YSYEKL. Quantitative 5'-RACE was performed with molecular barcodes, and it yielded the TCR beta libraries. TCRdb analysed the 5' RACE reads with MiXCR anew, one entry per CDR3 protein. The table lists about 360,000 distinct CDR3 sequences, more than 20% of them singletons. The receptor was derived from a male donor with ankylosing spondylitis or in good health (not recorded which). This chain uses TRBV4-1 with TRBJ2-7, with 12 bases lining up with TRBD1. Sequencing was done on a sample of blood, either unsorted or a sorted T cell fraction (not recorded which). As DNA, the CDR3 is TGCGCCAGCAGCCAGGGACAGGGGGCTCTCGACGAGCAGTACTTC. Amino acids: CASSQGQGALDEQYF.